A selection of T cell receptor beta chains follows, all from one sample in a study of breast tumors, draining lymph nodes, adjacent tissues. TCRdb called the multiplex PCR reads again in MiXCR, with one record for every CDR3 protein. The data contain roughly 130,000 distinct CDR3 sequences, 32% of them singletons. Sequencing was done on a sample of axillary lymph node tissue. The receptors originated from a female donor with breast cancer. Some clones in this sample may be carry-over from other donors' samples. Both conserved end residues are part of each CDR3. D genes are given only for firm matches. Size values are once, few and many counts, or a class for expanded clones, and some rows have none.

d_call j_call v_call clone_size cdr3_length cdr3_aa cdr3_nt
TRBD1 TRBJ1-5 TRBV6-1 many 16 CASRDTRQGAFEPQHF TGTGCCAGCAGGGACACACGACAGGGGGCATTCGAGCCCCAGCATTTT
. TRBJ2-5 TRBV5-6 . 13 CAGSPMGAETQYF TGTGCCGGCAGCCCAATGGGCGCGGAGACCCAGTACTTC
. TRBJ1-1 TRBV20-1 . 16 CSARRGGGVGGTEAFF TGCAGTGCGCGGCGGGGAGGGGGGGTCGGGGGCACTGAAGCTTTCTTT
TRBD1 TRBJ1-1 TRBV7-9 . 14 CASSLEGANTEAFF TGTGCCAGCAGCTTAGAGGGGGCGAACACTGAAGCTTTCTTT
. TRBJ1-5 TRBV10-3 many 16 CAISDDARHSNQPQHF TGTGCCATCAGTGATGACGCGAGACATAGCAATCAGCCCCAGCATTTT
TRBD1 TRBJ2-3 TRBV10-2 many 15 CASSEPGTATDTQYF TGCGCCAGCAGTGAGCCCGGGACAGCGACAGATACGCAGTATTTT
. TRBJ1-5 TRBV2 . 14 CASRVQGLNQPQHF TGTGCCAGCAGAGTGCAGGGTCTTAATCAGCCCCAGCATTTT
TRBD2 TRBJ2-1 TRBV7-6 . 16 CVSKKGPSGGAYEQFF TGTGTCAGCAAAAAAGGACCCAGCGGGGGGGCCTATGAGCAGTTCTTC
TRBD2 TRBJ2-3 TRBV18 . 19 CASSPLGTSGGCSPDTQYF TGTGCCAGCTCACCACTCGGGACTAGCGGGGGTTGCAGCCCCGATACGCAGTATTTT
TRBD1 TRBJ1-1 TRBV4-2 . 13 CASSQDLDREAFF TGTGCCAGCAGCCAAGATTTGGACAGGGAAGCTTTCTTT
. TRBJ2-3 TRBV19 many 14 CASIDSKQGDTQYF TGTGCCAGTATCGACAGTAAGCAGGGAGATACGCAGTATTTT
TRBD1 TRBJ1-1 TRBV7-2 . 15 CASSGRQGLNTEAFF TGTGCCAGCAGCGGAAGACAGGGGCTGAACACTGAAGCTTTCTTT
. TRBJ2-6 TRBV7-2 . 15 CASSLGKTGANVLPF TGTGCCAGCAGCTTAGGGAAGACAGGAGCCAACGTCCTGCCTTTC
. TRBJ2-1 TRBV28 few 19 CASSLLPPSFIVRANEQFF TGTGCCAGCAGTTTATTACCACCGAGCTTCATCGTTCGGGCTAATGAGCAGTTCTTC
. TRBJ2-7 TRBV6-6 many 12 CASRPSAYEQYF TGTGCCAGCAGACCCTCGGCCTACGAGCAGTACTTC
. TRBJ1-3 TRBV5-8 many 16 CASSWGTSVLGNTIYF TGTGCCAGCAGCTGGGGGACATCGGTTTTGGGAAACACCATATATTTT
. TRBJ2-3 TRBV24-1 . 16 CATSALHREGTDTQYF TGTGCCACCAGTGCCCTGCACAGGGAGGGCACAGATACGCAGTATTTT
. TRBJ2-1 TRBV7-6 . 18 CASSSVLQDQGWYNEQFF TGTGCCAGCAGCTCAGTTCTACAGGACCAAGGGTGGTACAATGAGCAGTTCTTC
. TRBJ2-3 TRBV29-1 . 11 CSVGLGDTQYF TGCAGCGTTGGACTCGGAGATACGCAGTATTTT
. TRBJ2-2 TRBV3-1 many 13 CASSQAGIGELFF TGTGCCAGCAGCCAAGCAGGGATCGGGGAGCTGTTTTTT
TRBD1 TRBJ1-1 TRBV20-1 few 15 CSAGDRGGLNTEAFF TGCAGTGCTGGGGACAGGGGAGGACTGAACACTGAAGCTTTCTTT
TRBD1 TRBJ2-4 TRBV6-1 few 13 CASSRQGLDIQYF TGTGCCAGCAGCCGACAGGGCTTGGACATTCAGTACTTC
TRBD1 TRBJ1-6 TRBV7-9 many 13 CASCRDRGSPLHF TGTGCCAGCTGCCGGGACAGGGGTTCACCCCTCCACTTT
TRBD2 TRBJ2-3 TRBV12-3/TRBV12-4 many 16 CASSPPGLAGADTQYF TGTGCCAGCAGTCCACCGGGACTAGCGGGTGCAGATACGCAGTATTTT
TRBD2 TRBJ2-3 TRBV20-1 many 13 CSGDGTSGDTQYF TGCAGCGGGGACGGGACTAGCGGAGATACGCAGTATTTT
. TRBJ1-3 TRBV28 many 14 CASRSQGSGNTIYF TGTGCCAGCAGATCCCAGGGCTCTGGAAACACCATATATTTT
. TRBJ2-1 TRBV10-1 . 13 CASGESIDNEQFF TGCGCCAGCGGTGAGTCGATTGACAATGAGCAGTTCTTC
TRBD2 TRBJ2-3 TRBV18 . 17 CASSPGTSGGSTDTQYF TGTGCCAGCTCACCGGGGACTAGCGGGGGGAGCACAGATACGCAGTATTTT
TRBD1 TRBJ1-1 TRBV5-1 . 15 CASSPWDRRNTEAFF TGCGCCAGCAGCCCCTGGGACAGGAGAAACACTGAAGCTTTCTTT